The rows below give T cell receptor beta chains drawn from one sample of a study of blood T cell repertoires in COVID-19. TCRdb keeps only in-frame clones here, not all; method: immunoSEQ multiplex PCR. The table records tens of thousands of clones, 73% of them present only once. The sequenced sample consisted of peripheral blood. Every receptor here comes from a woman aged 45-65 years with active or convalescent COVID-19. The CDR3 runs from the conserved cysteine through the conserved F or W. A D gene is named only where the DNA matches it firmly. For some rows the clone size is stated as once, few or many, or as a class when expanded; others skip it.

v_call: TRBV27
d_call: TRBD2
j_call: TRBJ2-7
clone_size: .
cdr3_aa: CASSPLAGGFYEQYF
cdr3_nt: TGTGCCAGCAGCCCACTAGCGGGAGGGTTCTACGAGCAGTACTTC

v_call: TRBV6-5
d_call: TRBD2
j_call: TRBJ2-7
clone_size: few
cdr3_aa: CASSYSAGRDHEQYF
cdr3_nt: TGTGCCAGCAGTTACTCAGCGGGAAGGGACCACGAGCAGTACTTC

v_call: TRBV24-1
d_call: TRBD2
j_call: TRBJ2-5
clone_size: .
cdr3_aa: CATSDASGQETQYF
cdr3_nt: TGTGCCACCAGTGATGCTAGCGGGCAAGAGACCCAGTACTTC

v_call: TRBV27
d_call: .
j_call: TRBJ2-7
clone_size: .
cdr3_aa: CASSLAGAYEQYF
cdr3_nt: TGTGCCAGCAGTTTGGCAGGGGCCTACGAGCAGTACTTC

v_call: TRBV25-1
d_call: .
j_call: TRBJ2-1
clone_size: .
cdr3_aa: CASGGRPTPLSNFEQFF
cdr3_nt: TGTGCCAGCGGAGGGCGCCCTACCCCTCTTTCCAATTTCGAGCAGTTCTTC

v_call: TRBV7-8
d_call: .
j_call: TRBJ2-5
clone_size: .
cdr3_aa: CASSLAGAGEGETQYF
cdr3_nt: TGTGCCAGCAGCTTAGCGGGGGCGGGAGAAGGGGAGACCCAGTACTTC

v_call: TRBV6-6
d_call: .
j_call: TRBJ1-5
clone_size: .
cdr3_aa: CASSTGIIQPQHF
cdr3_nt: TGTGCCAGCAGCACAGGGATAATTCAGCCCCAGCATTTT

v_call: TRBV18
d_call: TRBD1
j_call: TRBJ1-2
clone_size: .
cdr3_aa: CASSPTGSNYGYTF
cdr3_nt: TGTGCCAGCTCACCGACAGGGTCTAACTATGGCTACACCTTC

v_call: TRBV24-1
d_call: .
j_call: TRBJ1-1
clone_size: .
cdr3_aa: CATRQESYTEAFF
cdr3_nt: TGTGCCACCAGACAGGAGAGCTATACTGAAGCTTTCTTT

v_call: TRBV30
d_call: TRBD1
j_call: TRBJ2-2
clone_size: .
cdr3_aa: CAWSPRTGLTGELFF
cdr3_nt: TGTGCCTGGAGTCCTCGGACAGGATTGACCGGGGAGCTGTTTTTT

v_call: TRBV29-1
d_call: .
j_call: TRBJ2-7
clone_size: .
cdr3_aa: CSATGDIDREQYF
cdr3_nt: TGCAGCGCCACAGGAGACATCGACCGGGAGCAGTACTTC

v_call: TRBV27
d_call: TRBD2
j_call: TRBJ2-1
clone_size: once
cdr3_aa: CASSLLASGRVDEQFF
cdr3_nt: TGTGCCAGCAGTTTATTGGCTAGCGGGAGAGTGGATGAGCAGTTCTTC

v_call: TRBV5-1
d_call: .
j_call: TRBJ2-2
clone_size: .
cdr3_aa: CASSFRAGELFF
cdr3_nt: TGCGCCAGCAGCTTCCGGGCCGGGGAGCTGTTTTTT

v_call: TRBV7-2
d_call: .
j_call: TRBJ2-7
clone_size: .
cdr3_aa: CASSLALSSYEQYF
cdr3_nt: TGTGCCAGCAGCTTAGCTCTCTCCTCCTACGAGCAGTACTTC

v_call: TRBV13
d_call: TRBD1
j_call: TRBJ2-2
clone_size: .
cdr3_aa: CASSLTIGTGMTGELFF
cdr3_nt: TGTGCCAGCAGCTTGACTATCGGGACAGGGATGACCGGGGAGCTGTTTTTT

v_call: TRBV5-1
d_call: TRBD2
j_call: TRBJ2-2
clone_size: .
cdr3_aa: CASSLVRREGLTGELFF
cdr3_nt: TGCGCCAGCAGCTTGGTACGTCGGGAGGGCCTTACCGGGGAGCTGTTTTTT

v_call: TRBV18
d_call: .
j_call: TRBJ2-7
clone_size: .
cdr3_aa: CASSPLFNARVDEQYF
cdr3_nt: TGTGCCAGCTCACCCCTCTTTAACGCCAGGGTCGACGAGCAGTACTTC

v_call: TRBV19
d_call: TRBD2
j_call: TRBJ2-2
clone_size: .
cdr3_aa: CASSRGVSANTGELFF
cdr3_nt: TGTGCCAGTAGTCGGGGGGTTAGCGCGAACACCGGGGAGCTGTTTTTT

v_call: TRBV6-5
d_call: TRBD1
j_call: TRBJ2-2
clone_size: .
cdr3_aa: CASSFGTDTGELFF
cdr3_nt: TGTGCCAGCAGTTTCGGGACAGACACCGGGGAGCTGTTTTTT

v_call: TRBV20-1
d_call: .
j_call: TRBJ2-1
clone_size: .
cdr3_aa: CSASAGGSEQFF
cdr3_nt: TGCAGTGCCAGTGCCGGCGGAAGTGAGCAGTTCTTC

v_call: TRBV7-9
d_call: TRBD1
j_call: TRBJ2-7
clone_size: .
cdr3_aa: CASSPRTGGYEQYF
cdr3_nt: TGTGCCAGCAGCCCTAGGACAGGGGGCTACGAGCAGTACTTC

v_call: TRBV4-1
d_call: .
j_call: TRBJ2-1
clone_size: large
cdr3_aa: CASSLRAGLGYNEQFF
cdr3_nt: TGCGCCAGCAGCCTTAGGGCGGGATTGGGGTACAATGAGCAGTTCTTC

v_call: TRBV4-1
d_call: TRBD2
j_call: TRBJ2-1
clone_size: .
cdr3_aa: CASSPEGLAGPYNEQFF
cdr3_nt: TGCGCCAGCAGCCCCGAGGGGCTAGCGGGACCCTACAATGAGCAGTTCTTC

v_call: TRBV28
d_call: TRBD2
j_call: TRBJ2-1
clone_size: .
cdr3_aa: CASTGSGRPRNEQFF
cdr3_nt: TGTGCCAGCACCGGGAGCGGGAGGCCGCGCAATGAGCAGTTCTTC